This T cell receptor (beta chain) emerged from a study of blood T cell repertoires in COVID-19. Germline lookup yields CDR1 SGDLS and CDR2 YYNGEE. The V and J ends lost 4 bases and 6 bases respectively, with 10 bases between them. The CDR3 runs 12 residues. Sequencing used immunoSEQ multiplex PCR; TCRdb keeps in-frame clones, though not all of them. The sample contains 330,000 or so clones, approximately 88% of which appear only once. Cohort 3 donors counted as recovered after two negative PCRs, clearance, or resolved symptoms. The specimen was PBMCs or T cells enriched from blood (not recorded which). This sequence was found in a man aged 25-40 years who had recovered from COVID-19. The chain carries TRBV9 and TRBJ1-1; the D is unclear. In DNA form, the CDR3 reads TGTGCCAGCAGCCCCCTAGGCTCTGAAGCTTTCTTT. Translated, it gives CASSPLGSEAFF.